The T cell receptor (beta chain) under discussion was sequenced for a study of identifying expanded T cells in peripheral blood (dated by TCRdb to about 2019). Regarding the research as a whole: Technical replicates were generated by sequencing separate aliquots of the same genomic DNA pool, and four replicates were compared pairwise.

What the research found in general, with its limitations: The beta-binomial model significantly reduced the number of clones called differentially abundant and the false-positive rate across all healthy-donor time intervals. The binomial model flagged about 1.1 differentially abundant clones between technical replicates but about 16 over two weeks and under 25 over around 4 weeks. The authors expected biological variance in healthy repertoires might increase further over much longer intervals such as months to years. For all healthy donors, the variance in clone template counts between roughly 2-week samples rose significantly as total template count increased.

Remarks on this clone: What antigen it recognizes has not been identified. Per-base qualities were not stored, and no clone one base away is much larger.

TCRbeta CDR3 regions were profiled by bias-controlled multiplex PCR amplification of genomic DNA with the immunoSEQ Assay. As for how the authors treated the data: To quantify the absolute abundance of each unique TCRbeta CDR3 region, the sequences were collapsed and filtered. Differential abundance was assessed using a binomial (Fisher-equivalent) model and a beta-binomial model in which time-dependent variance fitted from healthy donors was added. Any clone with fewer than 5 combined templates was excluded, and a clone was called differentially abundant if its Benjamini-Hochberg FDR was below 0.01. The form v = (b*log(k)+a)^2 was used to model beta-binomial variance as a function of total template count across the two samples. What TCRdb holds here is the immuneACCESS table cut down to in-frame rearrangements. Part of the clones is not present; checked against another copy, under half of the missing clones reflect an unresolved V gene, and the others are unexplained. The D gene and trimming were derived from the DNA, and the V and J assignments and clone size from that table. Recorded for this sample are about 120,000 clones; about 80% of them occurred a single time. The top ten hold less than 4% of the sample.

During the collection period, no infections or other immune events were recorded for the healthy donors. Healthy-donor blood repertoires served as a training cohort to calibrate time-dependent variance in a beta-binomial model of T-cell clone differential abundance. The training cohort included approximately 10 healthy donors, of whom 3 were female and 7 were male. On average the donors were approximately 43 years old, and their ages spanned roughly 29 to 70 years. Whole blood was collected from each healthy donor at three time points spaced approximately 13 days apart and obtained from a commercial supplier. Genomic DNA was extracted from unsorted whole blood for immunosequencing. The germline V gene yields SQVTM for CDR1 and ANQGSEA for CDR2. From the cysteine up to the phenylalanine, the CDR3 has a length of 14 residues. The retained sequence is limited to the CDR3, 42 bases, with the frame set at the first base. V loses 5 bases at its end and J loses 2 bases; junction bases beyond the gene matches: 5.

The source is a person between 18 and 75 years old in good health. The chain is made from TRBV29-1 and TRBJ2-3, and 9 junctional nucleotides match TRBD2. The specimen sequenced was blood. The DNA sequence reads TGCAGCGTTTCTAGCGGGGCTTACACAGATACGCAGTATTTT. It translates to CSVSSGAYTDTQYF.